The text below deals with one T cell receptor (beta chain). As the CDR3 is not closed by the conserved phenylalanine or tryptophan, this likely results from a read error. Because the CDR3's place on the DNA is in doubt, the DNA is left out and the CDR3 is given as listed by TCRdb. This sample is part of a study of tumor-infiltrating lymphocytes in oesophageal squamous cell carcinoma. Inclusive of both ends, the CDR3 amounts to 16 amino acids. Germline lookup yields CDR1 SGHTA and CDR2 FQGTGA. TCRdb processed the PCR reads anew with MiXCR; each CDR3 protein has one entry. The table has 9,000 to 13,000 distinct CDR3 sequences, roughly 60% seen once; the top ten hold 30% to 40%.

The sequencing sample was made of esophageal tumor tissue. This sequence originates from a male donor with esophageal squamous cell carcinoma. The V and J genes are TRBV7-3 and TRBJ1-1; TRBD1, the table's D call, was not compared with the DNA. Here the CDR3 reads CASSCPAAPTSSTSGQ.